These 31 T cell receptor beta chains share one sample of origin, sequenced in a study of blood T cell repertoires in COVID-19. Generated by immunoSEQ multiplex PCR, the TCRdb table keeps only in-frame clones and is missing some. The profile covers some 50,000 clones, with approximately 85% appearing a single time and approximately 15% taken by the ten largest. The sequencing input was peripheral blood. Receptors originate from a human donor in a cohort sampled during active COVID-19. The donor label of this sample is uncertain.

This rearrangement joins TRBV2 to TRBJ2-3; D is unclear. The V end lost 7 bases, the J end lost 1 base, and 9 bases lay between the germline ends. Germline CDR1 reads SNHLY; CDR2 reads FYNNEI. This CDR3 has 13 residues. The CDR3 is CASTRERTDTQYF. The CDR3 DNA sequence: TGTGCCAGCACCCGCGAACGCACAGATACGCAGTATTTT.

The V and J genes are TRBV20-1 and TRBJ2-3, with 10 bases identical to TRBD2. Germline assignment: CDR1 DFQATT and CDR2 SNEGSKA (reference sequence). The CDR3 length is 15 residues. The trim removed 3 bases at V and 2 bases at J, leaving 5 bases unmatched. The CDR3: CSASSGGLPTDTQYF. CDR3 in DNA: TGCAGTGCTAGTAGCGGGGGGCTCCCCACAGATACGCAGTATTTT.

This clone was counted a few times. V gene TRBV6-2 or TRBV6-3 combines with J gene TRBJ1-5; no clear D gene. The CDR3 consists of 13 residues. CDR1 is MNHEY and CDR2 is SVGEGT in the germline V gene. Trimming left V 5 bases short and J 3 bases short, with 8 bases between. CDR3 DNA sequence: TGTGCCAGCAGTCGGAGGCTCAATCAGCCCCAGCATTTT. Its protein product is CASSRRLNQPQHF.

This clone was seen just once. The J gene is TRBJ1-1, the V gene TRBV28; a weak D match, TRBD1 (5 bases). Trimming pared 7 bases from V and 1 base from J, leaving 16 bases between. Germline CDR1 and CDR2: MDHEN and SYDVKM. The CDR3 runs to 15 residues. This CDR3 reads CASNLRWGGNTEAFF. DNA for the CDR3: TGTGCCAGCAACCTCCGATGGGGGGGGAACACTGAAGCTTTCTTT. The full variable domain, completed using reference TRBV28 and TRBJ1-1, is DVKVTQSSRYLVKRTGEKVFLECVQDMDHENMFWYRQDPGLGLRLIYFSYDVKMKEKGDIPEGYSVSREKKERFSLILESASTNQTSMYLCASNLRWGGNTEAFFGQGTRLTVV.

The rearrangement uses TRBV29-1 and TRBJ2-2, with a weak D call TRBD2 (5 bases). The CDR3 is made up of 13 amino acids. Germline V gene lookup returns CDR1 SQVTM and CDR2 ANQGSEA. Trimming removed 3 bases at V and 2 bases at J, with 7 bases between. The CDR3 region is CSVDGLNTGELFF. The DNA of the CDR3 is TGCAGCGTTGATGGACTTAACACCGGGGAGCTGTTTTTT.

The chain joins TRBV9 to TRBJ2-2, with TRBD2 identical over 8 bases. This CDR3 is built from 16 residues. Germline loops: CDR1 SGDLS, CDR2 YYNGEE. The trim removed 4 bases at V and 0 bases at J, leaving 5 bases unmatched. CDR3 residues: CASSPTGGANTGELFF. The CDR3 DNA reads as TGTGCCAGCAGCCCTACCGGGGGGGCGAACACCGGGGAGCTGTTTTTT.

The V and J genes are TRBV5-6 and TRBJ2-2; tentative D call: TRBD2 (6 bases). This CDR3 has 15 residues. The germline V gene encodes CDR1 SGHDT and CDR2 YYEEEE. Trimming removed 5 bases at V and 5 bases at J, with 16 bases between. This CDR3 is CASSRDGGSTGELFF. CDR3 sequence (DNA): TGTGCCAGCAGTCGGGATGGGGGGTCGACCGGGGAGCTGTTTTTT.

This clone came up a few times. CDR3 region: CASSPTGNYGYTF. CDR3 in DNA: TGTGCCAGCAGTCCGACAGGGAACTATGGCTACACCTTC. The chain couples TRBV6-5 to TRBJ1-2, with 7 bases aligning to TRBD1. From germline, CDR1 is MNHEY and CDR2 SVGAGI. V trimming: 5 bases; J trimming: 2 bases; junction bases outside the gene matches: 2. The CDR3 is 13 amino acids.

The chain couples TRBV19 to TRBJ1-6, with a weak D call TRBD1 (5 bases). The CDR3 covers 17 residues. The germline V and J ends were trimmed by 4 bases and 10 bases, with 23 bases remaining between them. Germline CDR1 is LNHDA and CDR2 is SQIVND (reference sequence). The CDR3 here is CASSKQLRQGVKSPLHF. DNA of the CDR3: TGTGCCAGTAGTAAGCAATTAAGGCAAGGGGTTAAGTCACCCCTCCACTTT.

V and J are TRBV30 and TRBJ1-4; D might be TRBD1 (5 bases). The CDR3 totals 12 residues. Germline values: CDR1 GTSNPN, CDR2 SVGIG (reference sequence). V was cut by 2 bases and J by 6 bases, with 7 bases left in between. CDR3 DNA sequence: TGTGCCTGGAGTACGGGGGATGAAAAACTGTTTTTT. Encoded protein: CAWSTGDEKLFF.

The chain is built from TRBV5-1 and TRBJ1-6, with a tentative D call TRBD1 (6 bases). CDR3 length: 16 amino acids. The germline CDR1 and CDR2 sequences are SGHRS and YFSETQ. Trimming took 4 bases from V and 8 from J, leaving 19 bases between them. CDR3 loop: CASSRVHRDTYSPLHF. The DNA of the CDR3 is TGCGCCAGCAGCCGGGTCCACCGGGACACCTATTCACCCCTCCACTTT.

This clone was seen only once. The V and J genes are TRBV5-1 and TRBJ2-3; 11 bases line up with TRBD2. J gave up 4 bases and V 4 bases, and 14 bases lay outside the gene matches. Germline V lookup: CDR1 SGHRS, CDR2 YFSETQ. CDR3 length equals 18 residues. The DNA for the CDR3 is TGCGCCAGCAGCCGCAGACTAGCGGGGATGCTGAGCTCAGATACGCAGTATTTT. Residues: CASSRRLAGMLSSDTQYF.

CDR3 DNA sequence: TGTGCCAGCAGTACCGGACAGTTATATCAGCCCCAGCATTTT. Its translation: CASSTGQLYQPQHF. The J gene is TRBJ1-5, the V gene TRBV28, with a possible D match to TRBD1 (6 bases). Per germline, CDR1 MDHEN and CDR2 SYDVKM. The CDR3 loop spans 14 amino acids. V lost 5 bases, J lost 5 bases, and 13 bases lay in between.

The chain carries TRBV7-3 and TRBJ2-2; 11 bases align to TRBD2. The germline V gene has CDR1 SGHTA and CDR2 FQGTGA. Unmatched junction bases numbered 8, after V lost 1 base and J lost 4 bases. The CDR3 runs 18 residues. The CDR3 region is CASSLKASGGLSTGELFF. The CDR3 DNA sequence: TGTGCCAGCAGCTTAAAAGCTAGCGGGGGGTTGAGCACCGGGGAGCTGTTTTTT.

In its sample, this clone was seen a few times. J is TRBJ2-2 and V is TRBV20-1, with a tentative D call TRBD1 (6 bases). Deletions cut 3 bases from V and 5 bases from J, with 16 bases between. This CDR3 has 15 residues. The germline V gene has CDR1 DFQATT and CDR2 SNEGSKA (reference sequence). The CDR3 DNA sequence: TGCAGTGCTAGTGTAGGGACAATCGGGACCGGGGAGCTGTTTTTT. This codes for CSASVGTIGTGELFF.

This clone was observed once. The chain combines TRBV5-4 with TRBJ2-5; 16 nucleotides match TRBD2. CDR1 SGHNT and CDR2 YYREEE come from the germline V gene (reference sequence). V shed 4 bases, J shed 5 bases, and the junction held 8 bases outside the gene matches. The CDR3 is 17 residues long. CDR3 nucleotides: TGTGCCAGCAGCCCAGGGACTAGCGGGGGGGCTGGGGAGACCCAGTACTTC. Translated: CASSPGTSGGAGETQYF.

The chain combines TRBV9 with TRBJ2-7; 9 nucleotides agree with TRBD1. This CDR3 comprises 15 residues. The trim removed 0 bases at V and 5 bases at J, leaving 6 bases unmatched. Germline V gene data show CDR1 as SGDLS and CDR2 as YYNGEE. In DNA, the CDR3 is TGTGCCAGCAGCGTAGGGGACAGGGACCTCAACGAGCAGTACTTC. Protein: CASSVGDRDLNEQYF.

J is TRBJ1-1 and V is TRBV7-8; no clear D. The CDR3 covers 13 residues. V was pared by 5 bases and J by 4 bases, with 11 bases between. From germline, CDR1 is SGHVS and CDR2 FQNEAQ. The DNA for the CDR3 is TGTGCCAGCAGCCACGAGAGGTCCACTGAAGCTTTCTTT. Translation gives CASSHERSTEAFF.

The J gene is TRBJ2-7, the V gene TRBV5-1; 8 bases fit TRBD1. Germline values: CDR1 SGHRS, CDR2 YFSETQ. This CDR3 is 13 amino acids long. With 4 bases clipped from V and 5 bases from J, the junction kept 5 bases outside the gene matches. CDR3 protein: CASSIRDRNEQYF. The CDR3 DNA reads as TGCGCCAGCAGCATAAGGGACAGGAACGAGCAGTACTTC.

The rearrangement links TRBV7-2 to TRBJ2-5; D uncertain. Germline values: CDR1 SGHTA, CDR2 FQGNSA. The CDR3 loop spans 13 amino acids. V lost 2 bases and J lost 3, with 7 bases in between. CDR3 amino acids: CASSLSVKETQYF. The DNA of the CDR3 is TGTGCCAGCAGCTTAAGCGTAAAAGAGACCCAGTACTTC.

The chain joins TRBV19 to TRBJ2-1, with 11 nucleotides matching TRBD1. V was clipped by 5 bases and J by 8 bases; unmatched bases: 17. This CDR3 is built from 18 residues. Germline-derived CDR1 and CDR2 are LNHDA and SQIVND (reference sequence). The DNA of the CDR3 is TGTGCCAGTAGTGTATACAGATCGGGGACAGGGGGTAGTGATGAGCAGTTCTTC. This gives the protein CASSVYRSGTGGSDEQFF.

The V call is TRBV28, the J call TRBJ1-1; a possible D gene is TRBD1 (6 bases). Germline CDR1 MDHEN, CDR2 SYDVKM. This CDR3 comprises 14 residues. Between the trimmed V and J ends, which lost 5 bases and 3 bases, there was a span of 13 bases. The CDR3 DNA sequence: TGTGCCAGCAGTGCCTCAACAGGGTACACTGAAGCTTTCTTT. Its translation is CASSASTGYTEAFF.

CDR3 sequence: CASSSYRDTYNEQFF. The CDR3 DNA reads as TGTGCCAGCAGCTCATACCGGGACACCTACAATGAGCAGTTCTTC. The chain joins TRBV11-2 to TRBJ2-1; a weak D match, TRBD1 (6 bases). This CDR3 has 15 amino acids. Germline CDR1 SGHAT, CDR2 FQNNGV. The V and J ends lost 4 bases and 2 bases respectively, with 12 bases between them.

V usage is TRBV19 and J usage is TRBJ2-7; 11 bases fit TRBD1. The CDR3 is 15 residues long. Germline trimming cut 4 bases from V and 5 bases from J; bases unmatched to any gene: 7. Germline V lookup: CDR1 LNHDA, CDR2 SQIVND (reference sequence). Here the CDR3 reads CASSKRTGGWDEQYF. CDR3 nucleotides: TGTGCCAGTAGTAAGAGGACAGGGGGCTGGGACGAGCAGTACTTC.

The gene calls are TRBV15 and TRBJ2-7; 9 nucleotides agree with TRBD1. The CDR3 sequence is 16 residues long. V shed 1 base, J shed 1 base, and the junction held 5 bases outside the gene matches. CDR1 and CDR2 (germline): LNHNV, YYDKDF (reference sequence). The CDR3 sequence: CATSRAPGQGSYEQYF. DNA of the CDR3: TGTGCCACCAGCAGAGCTCCGGGACAGGGATCCTACGAGCAGTACTTC. Together with reference TRBV15 and TRBJ2-7, the CDR3 gives the full variable domain: DAMVIQNPRYQVTQFGKPVTLSCSQTLNHNVMYWYQQKSSQAPKLLFHYYDKDFNNEADTPDNFQSRRPNTSFCFLDIRSPGLGDTAMYLCATSRAPGQGSYEQYFGPGTRLTVT.

The chain uses TRBV7-9 and TRBJ2-7; 10 nucleotides line up with TRBD1. Germline V CDR1 and CDR2: SEHNR, FQNEAQ (reference sequence). There are 16 residues in the CDR3. The V and J ends lost 5 bases and 4 bases, in that order; junction bases with no gene match: 11. CDR3 DNA sequence: TGTGCCAGCAGCCGAACCACGGGACAGGGGACATACGAGCAGTACTTC. Translated: CASSRTTGQGTYEQYF. The full variable domain, in which reference TRBV7-9 and TRBJ2-7 provide the parts outside the CDR3, is DTGVSQNPRHKITKRGQNVTFRCDPISEHNRLYWYRQTLGQGPEFLTYFQNEAQLEKSRLLSDRFSAERPKGSFSTLEIQRTEQGDSAMYLCASSRTTGQGTYEQYFGPGTRLTVT.

The chain links TRBV14 to TRBJ1-1; no reliable D call. V gave up 4 bases and J gave up 1 base, with 7 bases separating them. There are 13 residues in the CDR3. The germline V gene has CDR1 SGHDN and CDR2 FVKESK. The CDR3 DNA reads TGTGCCAGCAGCCTGCAGGAGAACACTGAAGCTTTCTTT. This encodes CASSLQENTEAFF. The variable domain in full, with the rest retrieved from reference TRBV14 and TRBJ1-1, is EAGVTQFPSHSVIEKGQTVTLRCDPISGHDNLYWYRRVMGKEIKFLLHFVKESKQDESGMPNNRFLAERTGGTYSTLKVQPAELEDSGVYFCASSLQENTEAFFGQGTRLTVV.

The chain links TRBV4-3 to TRBJ2-7, with 7 bases that match TRBD2. V dropped 0 bases and J dropped 3; count of bases not matched to a gene: 2. The CDR3 runs 14 residues. Germline CDR1 LGHNA, CDR2 YSLEER. The CDR3 DNA sequence: TGCGCCAGCAGCCAAGACTGGACTAGCTACGAGCAGTACTTC. Its protein is CASSQDWTSYEQYF.

This chain joins TRBV5-6 and TRBJ2-1; perhaps TRBD2 as D (6 bases). Germline CDR1 reads SGHDT; CDR2 reads YYEEEE. V lost 4 bases, J lost 12 bases, and 17 bases lay in between. This CDR3 region has 13 residues. CDR3 amino acids: CASSLSGVLWQFF. The CDR3 nucleotides are TGTGCCAGCAGCCTCTCGGGGGTTCTTTGGCAGTTCTTC.

The gene calls are TRBV5-6 and TRBJ2-1; 10 bases match TRBD2. The germline CDR1 and CDR2 sequences are SGHDT and YYEEEE. Trimming cost V 0 bases and J 6 bases; bases outside gene matches: 9. The CDR3 is made up of 17 amino acids. In DNA, the CDR3 is TGTGCCAGCAGCTTGGGTGCTAGCGGGGGTCCGGTCAATGAGCAGTTCTTC. It is translated as CASSLGASGGPVNEQFF.

The rearrangement uses TRBV6-4 and TRBJ1-2; D may be TRBD1 (6 bases). This CDR3 comprises 15 residues. With 6 bases removed from V and 6 bases from J, the gap between germline ends came to 20 bases. Germline assignment: CDR1 MRHNA and CDR2 SNTAGT. The CDR3 sequence: CASRATGPERDGYTF. CDR3 bases: TGTGCCAGCAGGGCAACAGGGCCGGAGAGGGATGGCTACACCTTC.